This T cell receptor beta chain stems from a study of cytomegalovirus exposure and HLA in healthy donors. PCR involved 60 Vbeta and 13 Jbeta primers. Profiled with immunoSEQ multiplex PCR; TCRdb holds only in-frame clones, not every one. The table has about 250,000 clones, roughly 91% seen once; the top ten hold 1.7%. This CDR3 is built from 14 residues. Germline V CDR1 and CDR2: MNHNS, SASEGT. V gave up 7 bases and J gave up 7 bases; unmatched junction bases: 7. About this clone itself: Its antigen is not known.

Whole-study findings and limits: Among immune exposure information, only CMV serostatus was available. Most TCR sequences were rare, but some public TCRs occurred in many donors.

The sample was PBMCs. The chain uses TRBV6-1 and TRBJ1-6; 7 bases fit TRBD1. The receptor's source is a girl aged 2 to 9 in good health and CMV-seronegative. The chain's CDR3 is CASIPDRANSPLHF. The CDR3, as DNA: TGTGCCAGCATCCCCGACAGGGCAAATTCACCCCTCCACTTT.